A single sample is the source of the 15 T cell receptor beta chains below, sequenced in a study of blood T cells in healthy people across ages. It was with a sample-barcoded 5' primer and a J-beta primer mix that a second PCR of about 7 to 12 cycles was run. TCRdb redid the calling of the 5' RACE reads with MiXCR, one entry per CDR3 protein. The sample includes more than 650,000 distinct CDR3 sequences, roughly 24% of them seen just once. These data also formed part of another study, on T cells of mothers and their children.

The sequenced material came from blood. The receptors derive from a boy aged 5-17 years in good health.

As concerns this clonotype: A junction boundary mismatches the germline segment, possibly from a read error. J is TRBJ2-4 and V is TRBV5-1; D remains unclear. Germline V gene sequence: CDR1 SGHRS, CDR2 YFSETQ. This CDR3 has 14 amino acids. In DNA, the CDR3 is TGCGCCAGCAGCGGAGACTCCCGAGAAAACATTCAGCACTTC. Translated: CASSGDSRENIQHF.

This sequence joins TRBV28 and TRBJ2-5; D not resolved. Germline V gene sequence: CDR1 MDHEN, CDR2 SYDVKM. The CDR3 contains 14 residues. V lost 6 bases and J 2 bases, leaving 13 bases between the germline ends. DNA for the CDR3: TGTGCCAGCAGCCTAAGACACCTTCAAGAGACCCAGTACTTC. It yields the protein CASSLRHLQETQYF. The variable domain in full, completed from reference TRBV28 and TRBJ2-5, reads DVKVTQSSRYLVKRTGEKVFLECVQDMDHENMFWYRQDPGLGLRLIYFSYDVKMKEKGDIPEGYSVSREKKERFSLILESASTNQTSMYLCASSLRHLQETQYFGPGTRLLVL.

This chain uses TRBV5-1 with TRBJ2-3; 7 bases map to TRBD1. The germline V gene encodes CDR1 SGHRS and CDR2 YFSETQ. With V trimmed by 6 bases and J by 3 bases, 13 bases remained unmatched. This CDR3 comprises 16 residues. CDR3 region: CASNPLGGLWTDTQYF. The CDR3 nucleotides read TGCGCCAGCAACCCGTTAGGGGGCTTGTGGACAGATACGCAGTATTTT.

V and J are TRBV30 and TRBJ2-1; 7 nucleotides agree with TRBD1. The germline V gene encodes CDR1 GTSNPN and CDR2 SVGIG (reference sequence). Trimming at V came to 5 bases and at J to 3 bases, leaving 13 bases not matched to a gene. This CDR3 contains 16 residues. The CDR3 loop reads CAWGYRDSKFYNEQFF. The DNA for the CDR3 is TGTGCCTGGGGGTACCGGGACAGTAAGTTCTACAATGAGCAGTTCTTC.

This clonotype was found once. CDR3 coding DNA: TGTGCCAGCAGTCTCGGGGGGATCTTAGAGACCCAGTACTTC. This translates into CASSLGGILETQYF. The chain carries TRBV12-3 or TRBV12-4 and TRBJ2-5; 7 bases are shared with TRBD2. V lost 5 bases, J lost 4 bases, and 7 bases stayed unmatched. The CDR3 has 14 amino acids.

The chain has TRBV20-1 and TRBJ2-1; TRBD1 is a possible D gene (5 bases). This CDR3 region has 14 residues. Germline values: CDR1 DFQATT, CDR2 SNEGSKA (reference sequence). V lost 2 bases and J 2 bases, leaving 10 bases between the germline ends. This CDR3 is CSARQGKTYNEQFF. In DNA, the CDR3 is TGCAGTGCTAGACAGGGAAAAACCTACAATGAGCAGTTCTTC.

This chain connects TRBV7-9 to TRBJ2-2; D uncertain. The V and J ends lost 7 bases and 6 bases respectively, with 12 bases between them. In germline, CDR1 is SEHNR, CDR2 FQNEAQ (reference sequence). This CDR3 is built from 13 residues. The CDR3 sequence: CASTSKASGELFF. For the CDR3, the DNA is TGTGCCAGCACATCTAAGGCGTCCGGGGAGCTGTTTTTT.

This clonotype was picked up a small number of times. V is TRBV6-6 and J is TRBJ1-4; D remains ambiguous. Germline V gene sequence: CDR1 MNHNY, CDR2 SVGAGI (reference sequence). The germline V and J ends were trimmed by 2 bases and 7 bases, with 5 bases remaining between them. CDR3 size: 12 residues. The CDR3 reads CASSYEGEKLFF. The CDR3 DNA reads as TGTGCCAGCAGTTACGAGGGTGAAAAACTGTTTTTT.

The chain uses TRBV10-3 and TRBJ2-3; D perhaps matches TRBD2 (5 bases). V gave up 6 bases and J gave up 3 bases, with 10 bases separating them. Germline V lookup: CDR1 ENHRY, CDR2 SYGVKD. The CDR3 consists of 13 residues. This CDR3 is CAIRAGRTDTQYF. In DNA form, the CDR3 reads TGTGCCATCAGGGCGGGTAGAACAGATACGCAGTATTTT.

This clonotype was seen only a few times. The chain employs TRBV11-2 and TRBJ1-4; possibly TRBD1 for D (6 bases). Germline CDR1 SGHAT, CDR2 FQNNGV. This CDR3 region has 13 residues. V lost 0 bases to trimming and J lost 9 bases, with 8 bases between them. DNA of the CDR3: TGTGCCAGCAGCTTAGAGGGGGCGAAAAAACTGTTTTTT. Translated: CASSLEGAKKLFF.

A few counts support this clonotype. CDR3 coding DNA: TGCAGTGCTCCAGACACCTGGGGGGAAAAACTGTTTTTT. Translation: CSAPDTWGEKLFF. The genes are TRBV20-1 and TRBJ1-4, with D possibly being TRBD1 (5 bases). V dropped 5 bases and J dropped 8 bases, with 15 bases sitting between them. There are 13 residues in the CDR3. Looked up from germline, CDR1 is DFQATT and CDR2 is SNEGSKA (reference sequence).

J is TRBJ1-1 and V is TRBV5-8; D gene uncertain. This CDR3 region has 16 residues. Between the trimmed V and J ends, which lost 4 bases and 3 bases, there was a span of 19 bases. Germline V gives CDR1 SGHTS, CDR2 YDEGEE. Written as DNA, the CDR3 is TGTGCCAGCAGCCGCGGGTCTCCCCCAAGGGACACTGAAGCTTTCTTT. The encoded protein is CASSRGSPPRDTEAFF.

The chain combines TRBV2 with TRBJ2-7, with D unresolved. The CDR3 loop spans 14 amino acids. V gave up 4 bases and J gave up 0 bases, with 10 bases separating them. Germline CDR1 reads SNHLY; CDR2 reads FYNNEI. DNA for the CDR3: TGTGCCAGCAGTGTTGGCTGGGGCTCCTACGAGCAGTACTTC. It codes for CASSVGWGSYEQYF.

This chain uses TRBV11-2 with TRBJ1-4; unclear D gene. The germline CDR1 and CDR2 sequences are SGHAT and FQNNGV. The CDR3 consists of 16 residues. V lost 3 bases and J lost 5, with 16 bases in between. CDR3 loop: CASSLRQLTGNEKLFF. The CDR3 DNA follows: TGTGCCAGCAGCTTGAGACAACTCACGGGCAATGAAAAACTGTTTTTT.

In its sample, this clonotype was seen many times. The chain uses TRBV4-1 and TRBJ2-5, with TRBD2 matching over 15 bases. Germline trimming cut 3 bases from V and 5 bases from J; bases unmatched to any gene: 13. This CDR3 comprises 19 residues. Germline values: CDR1 MGHRA, CDR2 YSYEKL. In nucleotides, the CDR3 is TGCGCCAGCAGCCACCAGGGACTAGCGGGGGGTACCTCCGGGGAGACCCAGTACTTC. Translation gives CASSHQGLAGGTSGETQYF.